This T cell receptor (beta chain) was sequenced during a study of CD8+ T cells in alopecia areata. Treatment in this sample: oral pan-JAK inhibitor, 5-10 mg twice daily. Separation by sorting yielded CD4+ and CD8+ T cells from PBMCs. CDR3 length equals 16 residues. V lost 0 bases, J lost 10 bases, and 16 bases lay in between. Germline-derived CDR1 and CDR2 are LNHNV and YYDKDF (reference sequence). Once RNA had been extracted, it was reverse transcribed into cDNA to act as the sequencing template. This table comes from immunoSEQ multiplex PCR, and its TCRdb copy is limited to in-frame clones, with some not included. The profile shows fewer than 350,000 clones, more than 45% of them singletons.

The starting material was CD4+ T cells sorted from blood, obtained at week 24, from a patient treated with tofacitinib. The TCR originated in a human donor with alopecia areata. The rearrangement uses TRBV15 and TRBJ1-6; the D is unclear. The CDR3 coding sequence is TGTGCCACCAGCAGAGATCGGACCGCCTCGGGGTCACCCCTCCACTTT. Protein: CATSRDRTASGSPLHF.